This TCR beta chain comes out of a study of T cells of healthy individuals. Trimming removed 5 bases from V and 3 bases from J; junction bases left unmatched: 4. Germline lookup yields CDR1 MNHEY and CDR2 SVGAGI. This CDR3 spans 13 amino acids. TCRdb passed the 5' RACE reads through MiXCR, listing each CDR3 protein once. The table has around 90,000 distinct CDR3 sequences, more than 4.5% seen once. This clonotype was found a few times. The V and J genes are TRBV6-5 and TRBJ2-7; 7 bases are shared with TRBD1. The TCR originated in a female donor in good health. Here the CDR3 DNA reads TGTGCCAGCAGTATCCGGGACAGCTACGAGCAGTACTTC. Protein sequence: CASSIRDSYEQYF.